Following are 8 T cell receptor beta chains from one sample sequenced in a study of cytomegalovirus exposure and HLA in healthy donors. Method: immunoSEQ multiplex PCR; TCRdb's copy keeps in-frame clones and lacks some. The sample consists of tens of thousands of clones, around 95% of them appearing once. The sample was PBMCs. Receptors originate from a woman between 18 and 30 years old in good health and CMV-seropositive.

The J gene is TRBJ2-3, the V gene TRBV6-4, with TRBD2 matching 14 bases. The CDR3 runs 15 residues. Looked up from germline, CDR1 is MRHNA and CDR2 is SNTAGT. The V segment lost 5 bases and the J segment 4 bases; nucleotides outside the gene matches: 2. CDR3 amino acids: CASSRLAGGPDTQYF. For the CDR3, the DNA is TGTGCCAGCAGTCGACTAGCGGGGGGGCCAGATACGCAGTATTTT.

This CDR3 reads CAWSVLEGRRGDTEAFF. In nucleotides, the CDR3 is TGTGCCTGGAGTGTCTTAGAGGGCCGCCGGGGGGACACTGAAGCTTTCTTT. This chain joins TRBV30 and TRBJ1-1, with a possible D match to TRBD1 (5 bases). Germline CDR1 reads GTSNPN; CDR2 reads SVGIG (reference sequence). V lost 0 bases, J lost 3 bases, and 20 bases lay in between. This CDR3 is built from 17 residues.

This sequence joins TRBV13 and TRBJ2-3, with D perhaps TRBD2 (6 bases). The CDR3 runs 15 residues. V gave up 5 bases and J gave up 11 bases, with 23 bases separating them. Looked up from germline, CDR1 is PRHDT and CDR2 is FYEKMQ (reference sequence). The CDR3 region is CASSTGTPSDGGQYF. The CDR3 nucleotides read TGTGCCAGCAGCACCGGGACTCCTTCGGATGGCGGGCAGTATTTT.

In this sample, this clone turned up a few times. The rearrangement links TRBV29-1 to TRBJ2-7; 8 positions match TRBD2. The CDR3 extends over 12 amino acids. The ends lost 7 bases at V and 5 bases at J; junction bases unmatched: 7. CDR1 and CDR2 from the germline V gene are SQVTM and ANQGSEA. CDR3 region: CSALGAGDEQYF. The CDR3 DNA is TGCAGCGCACTCGGAGCGGGGGACGAGCAGTACTTC.

The chain is built from TRBV30 and TRBJ1-1; D possibly corresponds to TRBD1 (5 bases). The CDR3 runs 15 residues. Germline V CDR1 and CDR2: GTSNPN, SVGIG (reference sequence). V gave up 0 bases and J gave up 0 bases, with 11 bases separating them. DNA of the CDR3: TGTGCCTGGAGTGTAATGGACACCATGAACACTGAAGCTTTCTTT. It encodes CAWSVMDTMNTEAFF.

The chain is built from TRBV9 and TRBJ1-4, with a tentative D call TRBD1 (5 bases). The CDR3 length is 15 residues. Trimming left V 1 base short and J 2 bases short, with 9 bases between. In germline, CDR1 is SGDLS, CDR2 YYNGEE. The CDR3 sequence is CASSVLGRTNEKLFF. In nucleotides, the CDR3 is TGTGCCAGCAGCGTATTGGGGCGGACTAATGAAAAACTGTTTTTT. Complete variable domain (other parts from reference TRBV9 and TRBJ1-4): DSGVTQTPKHLITATGQRVTLRCSPRSGDLSVYWYQQSLDQGLQFLIQYYNGEERAKGNILERFSAQQFPDLHSELNLSSLELGDSALYFCASSVLGRTNEKLFFGSGTQLSVL.

The chain carries TRBV19 and TRBJ2-1; D is unresolved. In germline, CDR1 is LNHDA, CDR2 SQIVND (reference sequence). Trimming removed 3 bases at V and 7 bases at J, with 10 bases between. CDR3 size: 13 residues. The CDR3 region is CASSIPSLNEQFF. In DNA, the CDR3 is TGTGCCAGTAGTATCCCCTCTCTGAATGAGCAGTTCTTC.

This sequence joins TRBV5-1 and TRBJ1-2; 10 bases are a match to TRBD1. The V gene's germline CDR1 is SGHRS and CDR2 YFSETQ. CDR3 length equals 15 residues. Trimming at V came to 0 bases and at J to 5 bases, leaving 4 bases not matched to a gene. Written as DNA, the CDR3 is TGCGCCAGCAGCTTGGATGACAGGGGGCTATATGGCTACACCTTC. Amino acids: CASSLDDRGLYGYTF. The full variable domain, rest sourced from reference TRBV5-1 and TRBJ1-2, is KAGVTQTPRYLIKTRGQQVTLSCSPISGHRSVSWYQQTPGQGLQFLFEYFSETQRNKGNFPGRFSGRQFSNSRSEMNVSTLELGDSALYLCASSLDDRGLYGYTFGSGTRLTVV.